A selection of T cell receptor beta chains follows, all from one sample in a study of blood T cell repertoires in COVID-19. The table came from immunoSEQ multiplex PCR; TCRdb's copy has only in-frame clones and leaves some out. Of 100,000 to 150,000 clones listed, 79% are singletons. Sequencing was done on a sample of peripheral blood. The receptor set was obtained from a man aged 40-49 years with active or convalescent COVID-19. Both conserved end residues are trimmed from each CDR3. Each record gives: V gene, J gene, CDR3 protein.

>TRBV4-2|TRBJ2-1
ASSQARPGQGSNEQF
>TRBV5-1|TRBJ2-2
ASSLKQGGNTGELF
>TRBV19|TRBJ1-1
ASSIAGVTAF
>TRBV3-1/TRBV3-2|TRBJ2-1
ASSQDPLAGGYNEQF
>TRBV21-1|TRBJ2-3
AINRTDTQY
>TRBV11-2|TRBJ1-1
ASSLNLGGLGDTEAF
>TRBV6-5|TRBJ1-5
ASGTATDQPQH
>TRBV6-5|TRBJ1-3
ASSRAGEYTIY
>TRBV9|TRBJ1-2
ASSETGGAYGYT
>TRBV6-1|TRBJ1-5
ASSEPKRGAGNQPQH
>TRBV15|TRBJ1-4
ATSRDRGEKLF
>TRBV19|TRBJ2-7
ASTPGVRTYEQY
>TRBV5-1|TRBJ2-7
ASTEGLSSYEQY
>TRBV28|TRBJ1-5
ASRGTGGSNQPQH
>TRBV30|TRBJ1-2
AWSDRGLPGYGYT
>TRBV11-3|TRBJ2-7
ASSFYRGYEQY
>TRBV24-1|TRBJ1-4
ATSASGKGNEKLF
>TRBV5-1|TRBJ2-1
ASSSSGGYNEQF
>TRBV29-1|TRBJ1-2
SVDATGSNYGYT
>TRBV27|TRBJ1-1
ASSDGTGGANTEAF
>TRBV9|TRBJ1-2
ASSVEEYGYT
>TRBV7-9|TRBJ1-4
ASTRGDTDNEKLF
>TRBV7-9|TRBJ2-7
ASSTPGQGAYEQY
>TRBV2|TRBJ1-2
ASSRQGNYGYT
>TRBV4-3|TRBJ2-7
ASSLDPGVPYEQY
>TRBV18|TRBJ1-1
ASSPPPGGLTEAF
>TRBV29-1|TRBJ1-2
SLSGDAGYT
>TRBV5-1|TRBJ2-4
ASSLSGLAGVIQY
>TRBV4-3|TRBJ2-7
ASSQDRSGGAYEQY
>TRBV2|TRBJ2-5
ASSEWVVGTSGGQETQY
>TRBV7-9|TRBJ2-7
ASSRQSPQAYEQY
>TRBV28|TRBJ1-5
ASSFIGGSSQPQH
>TRBV29-1|TRBJ1-3
SVDRGEGNTIY
>TRBV28|TRBJ2-3
ASRAHWGPGADTQY
>TRBV15|TRBJ2-3
ATSRAGSDTQY